Sequencing of this T cell receptor beta chain was carried out in a study of blood T cell repertoires in COVID-19 (dated by TCRdb to 2018 to 2020). About the investigation overall: Samples covering the acute and convalescent phases of COVID-19 were provided by collaborators in the United States, Italy and Spain. The prospective study material was composed of cDNA or gDNA derived from T cells, B-cell-depleted T cells, or PBMCs. The dataset comprised deeply sampled blood TCRbeta repertoires from subjects exposed to, actively infected with, or recovered from COVID-19. A freely available public database, intended as a resource for researchers studying the immune response to SARS-CoV-2, is where the repertoires were released. The samples were drawn from the first 160 participants of the ongoing ImmuneRACE study and from more than 1,000 subjects provided by 6 global collaborators. The sample metadata nearly always contained a de-identified subject ID, COVID-19 status, age in years and sex. Where HLA class I and class II types were available, the types were taken from metadata supplied by the sample provider, not from assay-based typing.

On the study overall, not on this receptor specifically: The quantity of clinical and demographic metadata differed by source and by participant and was supplied without curation.

Another Seattle source contributed samples from volunteer blood donors who had recovered from COVID-19. Collaborating institutions collected whole blood in K2EDTA tubes following their own protocols. For TCRbeta analysis, collaborators shipped samples in one of three forms: frozen whole blood, isolated PBMCs, or DNA extracted from either of those sample types. The immunoSEQ Assay, a bias-controlled multiplex PCR, was used to amplify TCRbeta CDR3 regions from genomic DNA. The published analysis was carried out like this. The number of nucleated cells in each sample was estimated from the amplification of reference gene primers within the assay. To quantify the absolute abundance of each unique TCRbeta CDR3 rearrangement, sequence reads were collapsed and filtered. For each sample, productive Simpson clonality was calculated as the square root of Simpson's diversity index across productive rearrangements. Not all clones reach the TCRdb copy of this immuneACCESS table, which keeps in-frame sequences only. Checked studies attribute under half of the gap to unresolved V genes and leave the rest unexplained. The V and J calls and the clone size are those of that table, but D and trimming were determined from the DNA. The sample includes around 140,000 clones, with about 89% observed a single time. The ten largest clones represent approximately 40% of the sample.

As concerns this clone: Its antigen is unknown. It has no much larger one-base neighbor in the sample; base qualities were not kept.

The CDR3 sequence holds 16 residues, the cysteine and phenylalanine included. Only the CDR3 DNA is retained, 48 bases long and in frame from the first base. V gives up 5 bases and J gives up 0 bases, and the segment between their germline ends measures 15 bases. CDR1 and CDR2 are read off the germline V gene as SGHAT and FQNNGV. The rearrangement combines TRBV11-2 with TRBJ2-3; 7 matching bases give a weak D call of TRBD2. What was sequenced was peripheral blood. The source of this sequence is a man over 45 who had recovered from COVID-19. The CDR3 here reads CASSIRGAFSTDTQYF. The bases are TGTGCCAGCAGCATACGGGGGGCGTTTAGCACAGATACGCAGTATTTT.